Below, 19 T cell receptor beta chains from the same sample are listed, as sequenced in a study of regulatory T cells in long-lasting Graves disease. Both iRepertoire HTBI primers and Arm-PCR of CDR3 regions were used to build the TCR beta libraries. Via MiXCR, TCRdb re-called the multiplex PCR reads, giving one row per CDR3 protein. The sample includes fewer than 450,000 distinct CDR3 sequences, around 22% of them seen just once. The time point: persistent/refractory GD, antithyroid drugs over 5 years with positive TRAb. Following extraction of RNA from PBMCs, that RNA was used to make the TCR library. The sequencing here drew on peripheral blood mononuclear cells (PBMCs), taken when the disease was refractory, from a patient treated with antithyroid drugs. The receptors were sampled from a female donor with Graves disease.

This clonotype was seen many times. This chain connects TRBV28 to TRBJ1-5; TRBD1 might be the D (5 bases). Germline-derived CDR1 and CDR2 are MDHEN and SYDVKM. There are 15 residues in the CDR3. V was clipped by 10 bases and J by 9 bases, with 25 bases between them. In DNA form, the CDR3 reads TGTGCCACCAGGCGGCGGATAGGGACGGGGGGGCCCCAGCATTTT. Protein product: CATRRRIGTGGPQHF. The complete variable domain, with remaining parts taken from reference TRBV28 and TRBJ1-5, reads DVKVTQSSRYLVKRTGEKVFLECVQDMDHENMFWYRQDPGLGLRLIYFSYDVKMKEKGDIPEGYSVSREKKERFSLILESASTNQTSMYLCATRRRIGTGGPQHFGDGTRLSIL.

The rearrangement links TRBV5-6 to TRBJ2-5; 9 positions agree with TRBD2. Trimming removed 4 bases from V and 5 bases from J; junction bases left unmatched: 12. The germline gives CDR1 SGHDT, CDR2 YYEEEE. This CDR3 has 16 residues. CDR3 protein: CASSPRFAAGGETQYF. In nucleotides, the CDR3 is TGTGCCAGCAGCCCGCGTTTTGCGGCGGGAGGGGAGACCCAGTACTTC.

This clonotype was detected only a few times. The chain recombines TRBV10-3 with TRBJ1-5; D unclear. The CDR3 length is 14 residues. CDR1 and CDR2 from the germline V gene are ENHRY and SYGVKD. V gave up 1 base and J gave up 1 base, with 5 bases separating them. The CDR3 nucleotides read TGTGCCATCAGTGAGTTATTGAGCAATCAGCCCCAGCATTTT. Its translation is CAISELLSNQPQHF.

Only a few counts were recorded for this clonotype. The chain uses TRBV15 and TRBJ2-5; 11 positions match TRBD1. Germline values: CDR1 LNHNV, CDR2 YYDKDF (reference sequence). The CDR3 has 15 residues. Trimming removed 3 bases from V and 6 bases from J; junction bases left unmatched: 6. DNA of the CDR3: TGTGCCACCAGCAGGGTGGGGGACAGGGGGAAGACCCAGTACTTC. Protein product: CATSRVGDRGKTQYF.

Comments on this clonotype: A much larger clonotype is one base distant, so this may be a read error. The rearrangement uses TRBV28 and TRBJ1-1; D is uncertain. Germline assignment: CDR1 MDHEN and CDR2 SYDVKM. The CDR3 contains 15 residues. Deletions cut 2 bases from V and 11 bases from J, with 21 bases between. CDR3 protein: CASSLVLVGRIRAFF. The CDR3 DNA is TGTGCCAGCAGTTTAGTTCTTGTCGGCAGAATTAGGGCTTTCTTT.

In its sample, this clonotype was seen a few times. DNA for the CDR3: TGCGCCAGCAGCTTGGCCGCGCGGACTAGCGGGAGACGAACGAATGAGATTGTGGACATTCAGTACTTC. This codes for CASSLAARTSGRRTNEIVDIQYF. This chain joins TRBV5-1 and TRBJ2-4; 13 nucleotides match TRBD2. Germline lookup yields CDR1 SGHRS and CDR2 YFSETQ. The CDR3 extends over 23 amino acids. Unmatched junction bases numbered 26, after V lost 0 bases and J lost 8 bases.

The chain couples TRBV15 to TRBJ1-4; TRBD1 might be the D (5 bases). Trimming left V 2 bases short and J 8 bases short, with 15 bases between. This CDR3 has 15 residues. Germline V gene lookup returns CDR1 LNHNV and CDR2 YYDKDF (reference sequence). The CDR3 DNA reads TGTGCCACCAGCAGACCCCGGGGGGGGGAGGAAAAACTGTTTTTT. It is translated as CATSRPRGGEEKLFF.

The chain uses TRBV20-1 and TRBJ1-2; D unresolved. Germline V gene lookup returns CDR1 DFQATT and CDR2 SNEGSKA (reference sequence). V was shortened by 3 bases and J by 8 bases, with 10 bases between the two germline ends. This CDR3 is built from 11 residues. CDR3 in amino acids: CSARAIRGYTF. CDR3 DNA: TGCAGTGCTAGGGCAATTCGGGGCTACACCTTC.

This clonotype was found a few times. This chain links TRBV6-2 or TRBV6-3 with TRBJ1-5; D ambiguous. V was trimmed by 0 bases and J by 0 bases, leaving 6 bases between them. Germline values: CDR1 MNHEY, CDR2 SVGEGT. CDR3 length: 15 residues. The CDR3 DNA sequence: TGTGCCAGCAGTTACTCAGTTAATAGCAATCAGCCCCAGCATTTT. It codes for CASSYSVNSNQPQHF.

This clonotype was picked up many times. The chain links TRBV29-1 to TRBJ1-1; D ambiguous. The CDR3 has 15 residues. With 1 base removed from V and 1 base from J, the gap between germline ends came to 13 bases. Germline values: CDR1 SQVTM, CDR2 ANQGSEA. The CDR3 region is CSVEGRQAPNTEAFF. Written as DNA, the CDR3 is TGCAGCGTTGAAGGTCGGCAGGCCCCGAACACTGAAGCTTTCTTT.

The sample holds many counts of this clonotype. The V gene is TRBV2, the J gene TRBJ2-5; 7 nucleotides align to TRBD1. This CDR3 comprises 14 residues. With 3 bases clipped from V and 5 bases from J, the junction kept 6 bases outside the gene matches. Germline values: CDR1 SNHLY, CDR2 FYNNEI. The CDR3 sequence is CASSDRQGWETQYF. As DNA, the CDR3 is TGTGCCAGCAGTGATCGACAGGGCTGGGAGACCCAGTACTTC.

CDR3 sequence (DNA): TGTGCCAGCAGCCAATCACAGGGAGGATCACCCCTCCACTTT. This sequence encodes CASSQSQGGSPLHF. The rearrangement uses TRBV4-2 and TRBJ1-6, with a tentative D call TRBD1 (6 bases). The V end was cut by 2 bases, the J end by 10 bases, with 12 bases between. The CDR3 totals 14 residues. Germline-derived CDR1 and CDR2 are LGHNA and YNFKEQ.

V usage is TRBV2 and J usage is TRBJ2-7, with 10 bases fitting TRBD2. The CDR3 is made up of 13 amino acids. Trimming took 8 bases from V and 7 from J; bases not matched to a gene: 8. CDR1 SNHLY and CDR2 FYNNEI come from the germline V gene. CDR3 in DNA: TGTGCCAGCTACCTAGCGGGAGCAGGGGAGCAGTACTTC. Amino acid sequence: CASYLAGAGEQYF.

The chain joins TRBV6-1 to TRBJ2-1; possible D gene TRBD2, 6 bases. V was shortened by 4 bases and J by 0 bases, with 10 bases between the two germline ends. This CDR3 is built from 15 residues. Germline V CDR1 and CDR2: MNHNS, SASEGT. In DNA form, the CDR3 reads TGTGCCAGCAGTGGTAGCGGAAACTCCTACAATGAGCAGTTCTTC. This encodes CASSGSGNSYNEQFF.

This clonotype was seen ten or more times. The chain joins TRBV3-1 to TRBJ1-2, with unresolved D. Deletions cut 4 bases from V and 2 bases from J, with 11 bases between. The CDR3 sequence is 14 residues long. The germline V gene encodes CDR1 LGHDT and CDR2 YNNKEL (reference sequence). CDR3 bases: TGTGCCAGCAGCCTTGGCAAGGAAAACTATGGCTACACCTTC. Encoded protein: CASSLGKENYGYTF.

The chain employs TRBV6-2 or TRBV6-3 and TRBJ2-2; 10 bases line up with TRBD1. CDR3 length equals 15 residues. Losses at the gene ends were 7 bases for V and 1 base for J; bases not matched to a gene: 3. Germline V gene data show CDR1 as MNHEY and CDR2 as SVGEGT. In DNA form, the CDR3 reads TGTGCCAGCAAGCGGGACAGGGGGAACACCGGGGAGCTGTTTTTT. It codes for CASKRDRGNTGELFF.

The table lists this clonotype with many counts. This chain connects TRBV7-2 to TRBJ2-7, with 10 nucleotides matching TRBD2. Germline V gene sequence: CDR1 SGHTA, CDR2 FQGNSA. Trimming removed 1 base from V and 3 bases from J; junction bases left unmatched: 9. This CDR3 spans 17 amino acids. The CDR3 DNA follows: TGTGCCAGCAGCTTAGTGGCTGGACTAGCGGCATACTACGAGCAGTACTTC. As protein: CASSLVAGLAAYYEQYF.

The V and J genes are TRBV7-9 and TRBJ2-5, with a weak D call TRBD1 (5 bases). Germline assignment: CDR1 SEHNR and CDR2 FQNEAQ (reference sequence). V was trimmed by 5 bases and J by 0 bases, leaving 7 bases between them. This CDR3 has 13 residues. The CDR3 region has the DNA TGTGCCAGCAGCCCGGACAACCAAGAGACCCAGTACTTC. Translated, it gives CASSPDNQETQYF.

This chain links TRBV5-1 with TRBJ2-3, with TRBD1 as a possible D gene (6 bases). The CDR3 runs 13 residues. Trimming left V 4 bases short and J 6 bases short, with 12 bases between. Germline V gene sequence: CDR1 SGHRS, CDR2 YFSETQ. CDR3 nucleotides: TGCGCCAGCAGCCCTGGACAGTCCGATACGCAGTATTTT. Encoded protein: CASSPGQSDTQYF.